This TCR beta chain is drawn from a study of patients and donors after allogeneic stem cell transplantation. TCRdb redid the calling of the RT-PCR reads with MiXCR, one entry per CDR3 protein. The sample carries about a million distinct CDR3 sequences, 18% recorded once. V lost 2 bases to trimming and J lost 9 bases; unmatched junction nucleotides: 12. CDR1 is SGHNT, CDR2 YENEEA, per germline. There are 16 residues in the CDR3. Material: blood, either unsorted or a sorted T cell fraction (not recorded which). The V call is TRBV11-3, the J call TRBJ2-7; TRBD1 agrees at 11 bases. This clonotype was sampled from a human donor who was either an allogeneic HSCT recipient or a stem cell or donor lymphocyte infusion donor (not recorded which). It is not recorded whose cells these are; they may come from a transplant donor. This CDR3 reads CASSLTSWTGGAGQYF. CDR3 sequence (DNA): TGTGCCAGCAGCTTAACTTCGTGGACAGGGGGCGCTGGGCAGTACTTC.